Below, 7 T cell receptor beta chains from the same sample are listed, as sequenced in a study of molecular identifiers for immune sequencing clone quantification. TCRdb reprocessed the PCR reads with MiXCR, giving one entry per CDR3 protein. This table holds about 500,000 distinct CDR3 sequences, roughly 26% found once. Sequencing used naive CD8+ T cells from blood, with Jurkat cell RNA spiked in. Subset denoted: FACS-sorted CD8+CD4-CCR7+CD45RA+ naive T cells. The receptors were sampled from a human donor in good health. Some libraries in this study had Jurkat cell RNA spiked in.

On this clonotype itself: A clone one base away is much larger, so this may be a read error. The chain couples TRBV24-1 to TRBJ2-1; D remains ambiguous. Germline V gene lookup returns CDR1 KGHDR and CDR2 SFDVKD. The CDR3 spans 11 residues. CDR3 sequence: CVTSDLGRLFF. The CDR3 DNA reads as TGTGTCACCAGTGATTTGGGTCGTCTGTTCTTC.

This clonotype was counted between two and nine times. The chain has TRBV30 and TRBJ2-1, with D hard to call. The germline CDR1 and CDR2 sequences are GTSNPN and SVGIG (reference sequence). Deletions cut 3 bases from V and 8 bases from J, with 11 bases between. The length of the CDR3 is 12 residues. The CDR3 region has the DNA TGTGCCTGGAGGATGACTGTCCATGAGCAGTTCTTC. Protein product: CAWRMTVHEQFF.

This clonotype occurred many times. The chain recombines TRBV6-5 with TRBJ2-5, with D perhaps matching TRBD1 (7 bases). The CDR3 has 15 residues. From germline, CDR1 is MNHEY and CDR2 SVGAGI. V lost 6 bases, J lost 2 bases, and 16 bases lay in between. The CDR3: CASSSWQGGQETQYF. DNA for the CDR3: TGTGCCAGCAGCTCTTGGCAGGGGGGACAAGAGACCCAGTACTTC.

This clonotype was observed many times. CDR3: CASSLVSDTQYF. In DNA form, the CDR3 reads TGTGCCAGCAGCTTAGTGTCAGATACGCAGTATTTT. The chain links TRBV7-6 to TRBJ2-3; D remains unclear. The V end lost 1 base, the J end lost 4 bases, and 3 bases lay between the germline ends. Germline lookup yields CDR1 SGHVS and CDR2 FNYEAQ. This CDR3 has 12 amino acids.

About this clonotype: This may stem from a read error, because a much larger clone lies one nucleotide away. The V gene is TRBV7-6, the J gene TRBJ2-3, with D possibly matching TRBD1 (5 bases). Germline assignment: CDR1 SGHVS and CDR2 FNYEAQ. This CDR3 comprises 14 residues. CDR3 nucleotide sequence: TGTGCCAGCAGCTTAACAGTTAGCACAGGTACGCAGTATTTT. Its translation: CASSLTVSTGTQYF.

This clonotype was seen repeatedly, ten times or more. V is TRBV4-3 and J is TRBJ2-1; 8 bases match TRBD1. Germline CDR1 LGHNA, CDR2 YSLEER. V was clipped by 0 bases and J by 6 bases; unmatched bases: 7. The CDR3 is 16 residues long. CDR3 DNA sequence: TGCGCCAGCAGCCAAGAACGTATACAGGGGGTCAATGAGCAGTTCTTC. This sequence encodes CASSQERIQGVNEQFF.

Details on this clonotype: A single base separates this from a much larger clone, so it may be a read error. The chain combines TRBV7-6 with TRBJ1-5, with a weak D call TRBD1 (6 bases). The germline CDR1 and CDR2 sequences are SGHVS and FNYEAQ. CDR3 length: 14 amino acids. CDR3 loop: CASRLYSGAEPQHF. In DNA, the CDR3 is TGTGCCAGCCGCTTATATTCGGGGGCTGAGCCCCAGCATTTT.